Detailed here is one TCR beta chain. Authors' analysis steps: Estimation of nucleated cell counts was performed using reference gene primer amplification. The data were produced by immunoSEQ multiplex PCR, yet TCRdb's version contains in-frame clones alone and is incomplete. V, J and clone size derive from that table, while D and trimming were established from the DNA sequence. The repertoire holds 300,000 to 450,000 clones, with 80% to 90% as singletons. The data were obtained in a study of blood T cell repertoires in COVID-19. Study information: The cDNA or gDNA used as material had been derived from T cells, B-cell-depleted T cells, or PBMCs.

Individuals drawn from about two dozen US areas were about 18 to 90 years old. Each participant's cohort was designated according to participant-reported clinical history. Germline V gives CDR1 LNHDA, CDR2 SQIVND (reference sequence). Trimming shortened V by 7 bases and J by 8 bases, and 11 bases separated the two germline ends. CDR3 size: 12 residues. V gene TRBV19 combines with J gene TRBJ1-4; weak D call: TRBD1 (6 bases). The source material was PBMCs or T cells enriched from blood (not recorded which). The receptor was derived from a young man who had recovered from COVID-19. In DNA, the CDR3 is TGTGCCAGTAACAGGGAGCGCGAAAAACTGTTTTTT. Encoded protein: CASNREREKLFF.